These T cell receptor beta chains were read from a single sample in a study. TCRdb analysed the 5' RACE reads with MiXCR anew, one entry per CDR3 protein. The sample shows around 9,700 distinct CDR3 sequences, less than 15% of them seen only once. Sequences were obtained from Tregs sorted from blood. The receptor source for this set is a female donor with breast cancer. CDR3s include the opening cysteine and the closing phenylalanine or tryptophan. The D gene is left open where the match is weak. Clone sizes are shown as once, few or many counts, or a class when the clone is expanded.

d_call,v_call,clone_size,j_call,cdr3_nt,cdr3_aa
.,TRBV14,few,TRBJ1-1,TGTGCCAGCAGCCAAGCTTGGGGCGGAGCTGAAGCTTTCTTT,CASSQAWGGAEAFF
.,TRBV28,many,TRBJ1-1,TGTGCCAGCAGTTCCCCGTTAGGCACTGAAGCTTTCTTT,CASSSPLGTEAFF
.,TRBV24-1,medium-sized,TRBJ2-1,TGTGCCACCAGTCCTTGGGGGAGCTCCTACAATGAGCAGTTCTTC,CATSPWGSSYNEQFF
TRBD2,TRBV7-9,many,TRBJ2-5,TGTGCCAGCAGCTTAGGCCGGACTAGCCCCCAAGAGACCCAGTACTTC,CASSLGRTSPQETQYF
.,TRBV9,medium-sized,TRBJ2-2,TGTGCCAGCAGCGTAGCCGGGTTGCTATCGAACACCGGGGAGCTGTTTTTT,CASSVAGLLSNTGELFF
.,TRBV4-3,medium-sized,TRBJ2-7,TGCGCCAGCAGCCAAGCATACACCTCCTACGAGCAGTACTTC,CASSQAYTSYEQYF
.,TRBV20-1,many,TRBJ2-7,TGCAGTGCTCGAGCTACCGCCTACGAGCAGTACTTC,CSARATAYEQYF
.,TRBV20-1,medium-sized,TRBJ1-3,TGCAGTGCTAGGGCCGTTACACTCGCAAACACCATATATTTT,CSARAVTLANTIYF
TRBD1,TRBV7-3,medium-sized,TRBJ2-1,TGTGCCAGCAGCCCGACAGGGGGATACAATGAGCAGTTCTTC,CASSPTGGYNEQFF
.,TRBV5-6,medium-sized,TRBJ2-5,TGTGCCAGCAGCTTGTCCGAGACCCAGTACTTC,CASSLSETQYF